What follows is one TCR beta chain and its context. Only in-frame clones appear in the TCRdb table, and some are missing; sequencing was by immunoSEQ multiplex PCR. This sample yields roughly 180,000 clones, of which roughly 86% are seen a single time; roughly 8% belongs to the top ten. This CDR3 is built from 15 residues. CDR1 and CDR2 (germline): MNHEY, SVGAGI. V shed 7 bases, J shed 0 bases, and the junction held 8 bases outside the gene matches. The data originate from a study of blood T cell repertoires in COVID-19. The chain couples TRBV6-5 to TRBJ2-7; 8 bases fit TRBD2. Input material: peripheral blood. This sequence was found in a man aged 35 to 55 who had recovered from COVID-19. CDR3 protein: CASTGGAGISYEQYF. For the CDR3, the DNA is TGTGCCAGCACGGGGGGGGCGGGGATCTCCTACGAGCAGTACTTC.